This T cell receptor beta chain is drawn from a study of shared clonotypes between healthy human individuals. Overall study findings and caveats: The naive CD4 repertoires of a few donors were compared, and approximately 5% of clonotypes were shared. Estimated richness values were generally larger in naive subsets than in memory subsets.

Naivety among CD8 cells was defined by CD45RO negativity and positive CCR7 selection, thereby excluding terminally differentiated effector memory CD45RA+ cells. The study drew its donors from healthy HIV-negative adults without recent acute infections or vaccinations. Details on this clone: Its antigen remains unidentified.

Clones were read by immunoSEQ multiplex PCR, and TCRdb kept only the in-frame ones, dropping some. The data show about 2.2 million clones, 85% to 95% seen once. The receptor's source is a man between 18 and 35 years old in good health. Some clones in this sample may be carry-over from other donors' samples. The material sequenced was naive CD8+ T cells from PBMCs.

DNA of the CDR3: TGTGCCAGCACTAGCGCCAGGGGCACAGATACGCAGTATTTT. This gives the protein CASTSARGTDTQYF. The genes are TRBV27 and TRBJ2-3; weak D call: TRBD2 (6 bases). The CDR3 loop spans 14 amino acids. The germline CDR1 and CDR2 sequences are MNHEY and SMNVEV (reference sequence). With 7 bases removed from V and 1 base from J, the gap between germline ends came to 12 bases.